Listed below are T cell receptor beta chains from one sample, sequenced in a study of T cells in Graves' hyperthyroidism and ophthalmopathy. MiXCR, applied by TCRdb to the multiplex PCR reads, yields one record per CDR3 protein. The data show a few hundred thousand distinct CDR3 sequences, 40% to 55% seen once. The sequenced sample consisted of peripheral blood or thyroid tissue (not recorded which). These receptors were taken from an adult woman with Graves' disease, either hyperthyroidism or ophthalmopathy (not recorded which). CDR3s include the opening cysteine and the closing phenylalanine or tryptophan. Each record gives: J gene, V gene, D gene, clone size, CDR3 protein, CDR3 DNA. D genes are given only for firm matches. Only some rows state a clone size, as once, few, many or a class for expanded clones.

>TRBJ2-5|TRBV10-3|TRBD2|.
CAISRVAGSSETQYF
TGTGCCATCAGCCGGGTAGCGGGATCAAGTGAGACCCAGTACTTC
>TRBJ2-5|TRBV5-4|TRBD1|.
CASSLGTGGQETPYF
TGTGCCAGCAGCCTGGGGACAGGAGGGCAGGAGACCCCGTACTTC
>TRBJ1-5|TRBV14|.|.
CASSKTVGDQPQHF
TGTGCCAGCAGCAAGACAGTAGGGGATCAGCCCCAGCATTTT
>TRBJ2-5|TRBV7-9|TRBD2|.
CASSISGGASKTQYF
TGTGCCAGCAGCATTAGCGGGGGGGCGTCGAAGACCCAGTACTTC
>TRBJ1-1|TRBV5-1|TRBD1|many
CASSAGGRGTEAFF
TGCGCCAGCAGCGCAGGGGGCCGGGGCACTGAAGCTTTCTTT
>TRBJ2-7|TRBV5-1|.|many
CASSSDRQTVGEQYF
TGCGCCAGCAGCTCGGATCGACAGACCGTCGGCGAGCAGTACTTC
>TRBJ1-1|TRBV20-1|.|many
CSARDQGLMDTEAFF
TGCAGTGCTAGAGATCAAGGCCTAATGGACACTGAAGCTTTCTTT
>TRBJ1-4|TRBV19|.|.
CASSPHGGATEKLFF
TGTGCCAGTAGTCCGCACGGGGGGGCAACCGAAAAACTGTTTTTT
>TRBJ1-5|TRBV20-1|.|once
CSALGQPNQPQHF
TGCAGTGCTCTTGGACAGCCCAATCAGCCCCAGCATTTT
>TRBJ1-2|TRBV4-3|.|.
CASSSVSPDYGYTF
TGCGCCAGCAGCTCCGTTAGCCCCGACTATGGCTACACCTTC
>TRBJ1-4|TRBV6-1|.|.
CASREGPNEKLFF
TGTGCCAGCAGGGAAGGGCCTAATGAAAAACTGTTTTTT
>TRBJ1-2|TRBV2|.|.
CASSVAGFNTF
TGTGCCAGCAGTGTTGCGGGGTTCAACACCTTC
>TRBJ2-7|TRBV20-1|.|.
CSARGQVEQYF
TGCAGTGCTCGAGGGCAGGTCGAGCAGTACTTC
>TRBJ2-3|TRBV5-1|.|.
CASSWSVTTTDTQYF
TGCGCCAGCAGCTGGTCCGTCACAACCACAGATACGCAGTATTTT
>TRBJ1-1|TRBV7-9|.|many
CASSLGGTTHTEAFF
TGTGCCAGCAGCCTAGGAGGGACGACACACACTGAAGCTTTCTTT
>TRBJ1-2|TRBV10-3|.|.
CAISSIGTTITNYGYTF
TGTGCCATCAGTAGTATCGGGACAACCATTACTAACTATGGCTACACCTTC
>TRBJ2-7|TRBV5-1|.|many
CASSLGAASYEQYF
TGCGCCAGCAGCTTGGGGGCTGCGTCCTACGAGCAGTACTTC
>TRBJ2-5|TRBV5-1|TRBD2|many
CASSMGLARQTQYF
TGCGCCAGCAGCATGGGACTAGCGCGGCAGACCCAGTACTTC
>TRBJ1-1|TRBV20-1|TRBD1|many
CSARQGVAHTEAFF
TGCAGTGCGCGACAGGGGGTTGCGCACACTGAAGCTTTCTTT
>TRBJ2-5|TRBV20-1|.|few
CSARDLAETQYF
TGCAGTGCTAGAGATCTAGCCGAGACCCAGTACTTC
>TRBJ2-7|TRBV20-1|TRBD1|.
CSARVNPGGSYEQYF
TGCAGTGCTAGAGTGAATCCAGGGGGATCCTACGAGCAGTACTTC
>TRBJ1-2|TRBV29-1|.|.
CSLGAARRNGYTF
TGCAGCTTGGGGGCAGCCAGGAGGAATGGCTACACCTTC
>TRBJ1-5|TRBV6-1|.|many
CASSGVYRAVQPQHF
TGTGCCAGCAGTGGGGTCTACAGGGCAGTACAGCCCCAGCATTTT
>TRBJ1-1|TRBV20-1|.|.
CSARGEVTEAFF
TGCAGTGCTAGAGGAGAGGTAACTGAAGCTTTCTTT
>TRBJ2-6|TRBV5-6|.|once
CASSGSGAWAGANVLTF
TGTGCCAGCAGCGGCTCTGGGGCGTGGGCTGGGGCCAACGTCCTGACTTTC
>TRBJ1-2|TRBV2|.|.
CASSQDPLVEQIYGYTF
TGTGCCAGTTCCCAGGACCCACTTGTGGAGCAGATCTATGGCTACACCTTC
>TRBJ1-2|TRBV27|.|.
CASSLSTGNYGYTF
TGTGCCAGCAGTTTATCAACAGGGAACTATGGCTACACCTTC
>TRBJ1-1|TRBV14|.|.
CASSQGYFSTEAFF
TGTGCCAGCAGCCAAGGTTATTTTAGCACTGAAGCTTTCTTT
>TRBJ1-5|TRBV10-3|.|many
CATSEDNAVPQHF
TGTGCCACCTCTGAAGACAACGCGGTGCCCCAGCATTTT
>TRBJ2-5|TRBV7-6|.|.
CASSLAPSPGPDTPGMMETQYF
TGTGCCAGCAGCTTAGCCCCCTCGCCGGGTCCGGATACACCGGGGATGATGGAGACCCAGTACTTC
>TRBJ1-5|TRBV2|.|.
CASSRTTAYEHF
TGTGCCAGCAGCAGGACAACAGCCTACGAGCATTTT
>TRBJ2-7|TRBV7-9|.|.
CASSSHQEQYF
TGTGCCAGCAGCTCCCATCAGGAGCAGTACTTC
>TRBJ2-5|TRBV7-2|.|.
CASSSLAGTQYF
TGTGCCAGCAGCTCGCTAGCTGGCACGCAGTACTTC
>TRBJ2-3|TRBV2|.|.
CASSDTRGADTQYF
TGTGCCAGCAGTGATACTCGGGGAGCCGATACGCAGTATTTT
>TRBJ2-7|TRBV20-1|TRBD2|.
CSVRTSGTGEQYF
TGCAGTGTTAGGACTAGCGGGACGGGAGAGCAGTACTTC
>TRBJ2-5|TRBV29-1|.|many
CSVGRVGEETQYF
TGCAGCGTTGGGAGGGTAGGGGAAGAGACCCAGTACTTC
>TRBJ1-4|TRBV7-2|.|few
CASSWGVGENEKLFF
TGTGCCAGCAGCTGGGGGGTAGGGGAGAATGAAAAACTGTTTTTT